A single sample gave rise to the 22 T cell receptor beta chains below, sequenced in a study of beta chain features in type 1 diabetes. Sequencing targeted expressed TCRB transcripts, as all isolated RNA had been reverse transcribed. This table comes from immunoSEQ multiplex PCR, and its TCRdb copy is limited to in-frame clones, with some not included. The data contain 350,000 to 400,000 clones, about 15% of them seen just once; the ten biggest clones take up approximately 0.019%. Sequencing was done on a sample of naive CD4+ T cells from blood. All receptors come from a woman younger than 30 in good health.

This clone was seen a few times. The rearrangement links TRBV7-2 to TRBJ2-7, with D possibly being TRBD2 (5 bases). V was cut by 8 bases and J by 0 bases, with 17 bases left in between. CDR3 length equals 15 residues. From germline, CDR1 is SGHTA and CDR2 FQGNSA. CDR3 protein: CASAPSGPSSYEQYF. CDR3 nucleotides: TGTGCCAGCGCACCGAGCGGCCCCAGCTCCTACGAGCAGTACTTC.

Turning to this clone: Other nucleotide sequences from this sample produce the same CDR3. J is TRBJ1-5 and V is TRBV7-9; D is perhaps TRBD1 (5 bases). The CDR3 extends over 14 amino acids. V was pared by 0 bases and J by 4 bases, with 7 bases between. In germline, CDR1 is SEHNR, CDR2 FQNEAQ (reference sequence). CDR3 coding DNA: TGTGCCAGCAGCTTAGCCGCAGGGAATCAGCCCCAGCATTTT. Translating gives CASSLAAGNQPQHF.

This clone has a handful of counts. The genes are TRBV29-1 and TRBJ2-7, with a possible D match to TRBD1 (6 bases). Per the germline V gene, CDR1 is SQVTM and CDR2 is ANQGSEA. Trimming pared 6 bases from V and 0 bases from J, leaving 15 bases between. The CDR3 spans 14 residues. The CDR3: CSVVGHLGSYEQYF. Written as DNA, the CDR3 is TGCAGCGTCGTGGGACACCTTGGCTCCTACGAGCAGTACTTC.

The chain links TRBV28 to TRBJ1-2; no definite D call. V lost 2 bases and J 3 bases, leaving 7 bases between the germline ends. The CDR3 sequence is 13 residues long. CDR1 is MDHEN and CDR2 is SYDVKM in the germline V gene. Written as DNA, the CDR3 is TGTGCCAGCAGTTTAAGCGGGGACTATGGCTACACCTTC. Translation: CASSLSGDYGYTF.

This clone was seen only a few times. The chain employs TRBV10-3 and TRBJ2-1, with no clear D. Trimming cost V 5 bases and J 5 bases, with 4 bases left between them. The CDR3 runs to 11 residues. Germline lookup yields CDR1 ENHRY and CDR2 SYGVKD. In DNA, the CDR3 is TGTGCCATCAGTCCAGACAATGAGCAGTTCTTC. It yields the protein CAISPDNEQFF.

This clone was seen only a few times. This chain uses TRBV7-2 with TRBJ2-3; D unresolved. Germline CDR1 SGHTA, CDR2 FQGNSA. V shed 5 bases and J shed 4 bases, with 13 bases lying between them. There are 14 residues in the CDR3. CDR3 amino acids: CASSLSSTADTQYF. CDR3 DNA: TGTGCCAGCAGCCTTTCGAGTACCGCAGATACGCAGTATTTT.

This clone appeared a single time. The rearrangement uses TRBV15 and TRBJ1-2; D is undetermined. V was shortened by 0 bases and J by 6 bases, with 11 bases between the two germline ends. Looked up from germline, CDR1 is LNHNV and CDR2 is YYDKDF (reference sequence). This CDR3 has 14 residues. The CDR3, as DNA: TGTGCCACCAGCAGAGATCGCCAGACTCATGGCTACACCTTC. Translating it yields CATSRDRQTHGYTF.

This clone was counted a few times. The CDR3 DNA is TGCGCCAGCGGATGGGACAGCTACGAGCAGTACTTC. Translated, it gives CASGWDSYEQYF. This chain joins TRBV23-1 and TRBJ2-7; 7 nucleotides align to TRBD1. TRBV23-1 is noted as an ORF with a role that remains uncertain. CDR3 length equals 12 residues. J was trimmed by 3 bases and V by 8 bases; bases with no gene match: 4.

This chain connects TRBV6-5 to TRBJ2-1; D may be TRBD2 (5 bases). Germline V CDR1 and CDR2: MNHEY, SVGAGI. The CDR3 covers 13 residues. The V gene lost 8 bases and the J gene lost 4 bases, with 12 bases spanning the gap. CDR3 DNA sequence: TGTGCCAGCCAAGGGAGTTTATACAATGAGCAGTTCTTC. Translation: CASQGSLYNEQFF.

In the case of this clone: Other DNA variants within this sample encode the same CDR3. V and J are TRBV9 and TRBJ2-1; 7 nucleotides match TRBD2. Trimming removed 0 bases from V and 3 bases from J; junction bases left unmatched: 3. The CDR3 sequence is 15 residues long. The V gene's germline CDR1 is SGDLS and CDR2 YYNGEE. The CDR3, as DNA: TGTGCCAGCAGCGTAGAGGGCGGGAGCTACAATGAGCAGTTCTTC. Translated, it gives CASSVEGGSYNEQFF.

This clone was detected only a few times. The chain employs TRBV5-1 and TRBJ2-3; 10 bases are shared with TRBD2. The CDR3 is made up of 16 amino acids. After removal of 4 bases from V and 1 base from J, the junction contained 6 bases not matched to a gene. Germline CDR1 reads SGHRS; CDR2 reads YFSETQ. This chain's CDR3 is CASSPGLAPRTDTQYF. The DNA of the CDR3 is TGCGCCAGCAGCCCGGGACTAGCGCCCCGCACAGATACGCAGTATTTT.

This clone has only a few counts. V usage is TRBV4-3 and J usage is TRBJ2-1, with no clear D. The CDR3 has 13 amino acids. V gave up 4 bases and J gave up 2 bases, with 6 bases separating them. Germline-derived CDR1 and CDR2 are LGHNA and YSLEER. The CDR3 region is CASSRSPYNEQFF. CDR3 bases: TGCGCCAGCAGCCGTAGCCCCTACAATGAGCAGTTCTTC.

The genes are TRBV4-2 and TRBJ2-2; D ambiguous. The CDR3 runs 16 residues. The V end lost 3 bases, the J end lost 2 bases, and 13 bases lay between the germline ends. Germline loops: CDR1 LGHNA, CDR2 YNFKEQ. The CDR3 DNA follows: TGTGCCAGCAGCCATACCGGTCCGGTTAACACCGGGGAGCTGTTTTTT. Translating it yields CASSHTGPVNTGELFF.

The gene calls are TRBV9 and TRBJ1-2; no clear D gene. The CDR3 length is 14 residues. V lost 0 bases to trimming and J lost 4 bases, with 10 bases between them. Germline V CDR1 and CDR2: SGDLS, YYNGEE. The CDR3 region is CASSVELGGYGYTF. For the CDR3, the DNA is TGTGCCAGCAGCGTAGAGTTAGGAGGCTATGGCTACACCTTC.

The V call is TRBV18, the J call TRBJ1-1, with TRBD1 matching over 8 bases. CDR3 length: 14 residues. Germline V lookup: CDR1 KGHSH, CDR2 LQKENI. Trimming cost V 6 bases and J 7 bases; bases outside gene matches: 10. The CDR3: CASSQDRVGVEAFF. CDR3 coding DNA: TGTGCCAGCTCCCAGGACAGGGTTGGAGTTGAAGCTTTCTTT.

This clone was counted a single time. The chain uses TRBV2 and TRBJ1-5, with 9 bases aligning to TRBD1. The CDR3 consists of 16 residues. After removal of 5 bases from V and 3 bases from J, the junction contained 8 bases not matched to a gene. Germline assignment: CDR1 SNHLY and CDR2 FYNNEI. The CDR3 sequence: CASSPDRGRNNQPQHF. In DNA form, the CDR3 reads TGTGCCAGCAGTCCGGACAGGGGCCGAAACAATCAGCCCCAGCATTTT.

Here the CDR3 DNA reads TGTGCCTGGAATGGAGCGGGAGGGAATACCTACGAGCAGTACTTC. Encoded protein: CAWNGAGGNTYEQYF. The rearrangement joins TRBV30 to TRBJ2-7, with 10 bases fitting TRBD2. V lost 4 bases to trimming and J lost 2 bases; unmatched junction nucleotides: 8. Germline V CDR1 and CDR2: GTSNPN, SVGIG (reference sequence). The CDR3 length is 15 residues.

This clone was picked up a small number of times. This rearrangement joins TRBV4-1 to TRBJ2-7; TRBD1 aligns across 8 bases. Germline V gives CDR1 MGHRA, CDR2 YSYEKL. This CDR3 is 16 amino acids long. Losses at the gene ends were 1 base for V and 6 bases for J; bases not matched to a gene: 11. The CDR3 coding sequence is TGCGCCAGCAGCCAAGCAAGAAGTCAGGGGGCGATCGAGCAGTACTTC. It is translated as CASSQARSQGAIEQYF.

The CDR3 sequence: CASSIGLAGGLSYEQYF. The CDR3 region has the DNA TGCGCCAGCAGCATTGGACTAGCGGGAGGTCTCTCCTACGAGCAGTACTTC. The rearrangement joins TRBV5-1 to TRBJ2-7, with TRBD2 matching over 14 bases. This CDR3 comprises 17 residues. Germline CDR1 and CDR2: SGHRS and YFSETQ. V lost 4 bases, J lost 0 bases, and 6 bases stayed unmatched.

The rearrangement joins TRBV1 to TRBJ2-1; no check of the table's D call, TRBD2, against the DNA was made. TRBV1 is shown as a pseudogene. CDR3 length: 16 amino acids. The CDR3 reads CTSSHPREASPNEQFF. Written as DNA, the CDR3 is TGCACCAGCAGCCACCCGCGGGAGGCTAGCCCGAATGAGCAGTTCTTC.

The rearrangement links TRBV5-1 to TRBJ2-3, with D possibly TRBD1 on 5 matching bases. Trimming cost V 0 bases and J 1 base, with 15 bases left between them. CDR1 is SGHRS, CDR2 YFSETQ, per germline. The CDR3 contains 17 residues. DNA for the CDR3: TGCGCCAGCAGCTTGGTCCTGAACAGGATACGCACAGATACGCAGTATTTT. It codes for CASSLVLNRIRTDTQYF.

This clone was recorded a few times. The junction differs from germline at one of its ends, possibly a read error. The V gene is TRBV6-5, the J gene TRBJ2-7; 7 bases align to TRBD1. Germline V CDR1 and CDR2: MNHEY, SVGAGI. CDR3 length: 12 amino acids. CDR3 protein: CAISGDSYEQYF. The CDR3 nucleotides are TGTGCCATCAGTGGGGACAGCTACGAGCAGTACTTC.